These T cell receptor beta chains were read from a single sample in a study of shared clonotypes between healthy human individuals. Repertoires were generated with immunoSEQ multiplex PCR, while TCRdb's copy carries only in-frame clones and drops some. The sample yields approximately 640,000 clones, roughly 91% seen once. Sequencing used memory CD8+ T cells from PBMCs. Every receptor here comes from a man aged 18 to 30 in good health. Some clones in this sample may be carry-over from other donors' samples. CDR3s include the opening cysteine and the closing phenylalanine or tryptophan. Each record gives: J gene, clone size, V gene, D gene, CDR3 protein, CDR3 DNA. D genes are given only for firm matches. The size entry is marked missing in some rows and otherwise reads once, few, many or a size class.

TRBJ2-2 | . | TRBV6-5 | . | CASSYYPGEVLFF | TGTGCCAGCAGTTACTATCCGGGCGAGGTGCTGTTTTTT
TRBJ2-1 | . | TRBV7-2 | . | CASSLGVTNYNEQFF | TGTGCCAGCAGCTTAGGGGTGACTAACTACAATGAGCAGTTCTTC
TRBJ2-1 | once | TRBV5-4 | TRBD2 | CASSTSGTSFNEQFF | TGTGCCAGCAGTACTTCCGGGACTAGCTTCAATGAGCAGTTCTTC
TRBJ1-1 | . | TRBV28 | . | CASSLCWAETCPPEAFF | TGTGCCAGCAGTTTATGCTGGGCAGAAACTTGCCCTCCTGAAGCTTTCTTT
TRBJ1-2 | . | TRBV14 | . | CASSLWEARDYTF | TGTGCCAGCAGCCTTTGGGAGGCGAGAGACTACACCTTC
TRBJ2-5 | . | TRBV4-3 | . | CASSRTKQGKSPQYF | TGCGCCAGCAGCCGGACAAAACAGGGAAAAAGCCCCCAGTACTTC
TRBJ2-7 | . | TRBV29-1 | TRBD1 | CSVERGPAYEQYF | TGCAGCGTTGAAAGGGGGCCCGCCTACGAGCAGTACTTC
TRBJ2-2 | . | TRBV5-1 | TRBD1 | CASSWRQGGTGELFF | TGCGCCAGCAGCTGGCGACAGGGCGGAACCGGGGAGCTGTTTTTT
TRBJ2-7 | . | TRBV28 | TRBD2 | CASRAMGLAGGRDEQYF | TGTGCCAGCCGAGCCATGGGACTAGCGGGAGGTCGCGACGAGCAGTACTTC
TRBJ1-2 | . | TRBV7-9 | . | CASSLGERPINYGYTF | TGTGCCAGCAGCTTGGGCGAGCGTCCTATTAACTATGGCTACACCTTC
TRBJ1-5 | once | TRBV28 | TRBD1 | CASSFTRGLQLGFQPQHF | TGTGCCAGCAGTTTCACGAGGGGGCTGCAACTAGGTTTCCAGCCCCAGCATTTT
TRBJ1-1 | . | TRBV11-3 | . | CASSPRTNTEAFF | TGTGCCAGCAGCCCGCGAACGAACACTGAAGCTTTCTTT
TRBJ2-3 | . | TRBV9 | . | CASSVVDSLVGDTQYF | TGTGCCAGCAGCGTAGTGGACAGCCTAGTCGGGGATACGCAGTATTTT
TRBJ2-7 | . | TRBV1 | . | CTSSSHVPGPPFYEQYF | TGCACCAGCAGCTCCCACGTCCCCGGTCCCCCGTTCTACGAGCAGTACTTC
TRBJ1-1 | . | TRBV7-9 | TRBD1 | CASSAGDSGNTEAFF | TGTGCCAGCAGCGCGGGGGACAGTGGGAACACTGAAGCTTTCTTT